This T cell receptor (beta chain) was captured in a study of blood T cell repertoires in COVID-19. The overall study: The samples span acute and convalescent COVID-19 from the United States, Italy and Spain. In each case, the material was cDNA or gDNA derived from T cells, B-cell-depleted T cells, or PBMCs.

Clones were sequenced by immunoSEQ multiplex PCR, and TCRdb holds only the in-frame ones, with some missing. The data show 200,000 to 300,000 clones, 82% seen once. This clone was observed at least ten times. This CDR3 contains 17 residues. With V trimmed by 0 bases and J by 1 base, 4 bases remained unmatched. Germline V CDR1 and CDR2: SGHVS, FQNEAQ. The source of this sequence is a woman aged 55-70 years with active or convalescent COVID-19. The sample taken for sequencing was peripheral blood. This chain links TRBV7-8 with TRBJ2-2; 8 positions match TRBD1. CDR3 sequence: CASSLAPRGQNTGELFF. CDR3 bases: TGTGCCAGCAGCTTAGCGCCCAGGGGGCAGAACACCGGGGAGCTGTTTTTT.